The 2 T cell receptor beta chains below come from one sample, sequenced in a study of shared clonotypes between healthy human individuals (dated by TCRdb to the early 2020s). The method behind the library was the immunoSEQ multiplex PCR assay. Imported from immuneACCESS, the table was reduced by TCRdb to in-frame sequences with V and J called. These copies leave out some clones; in studies compared against another copy, an unresolved V gene accounts for under half, and the cause of the remainder is not known. The sample table holds around 1,100,000 clones, of which roughly 80% were seen once. The ten largest clones represent 0.89% of the sample. Material for sequencing was memory CD4+ T cells from PBMCs. The label giving this sample's cell subset or site can be read as: CD45RA-negative fraction. These receptors were obtained from a man between 18 and 29 years old in good health. Some clones in this sample may be carry-over from other donors' samples.

The J gene is TRBJ2-2, the V gene TRBV28; 11 positions match TRBD2. The CDR3 sequence is 16 residues long. Per the germline V gene, CDR1 is MDHEN and CDR2 is SYDVKM. With V trimmed by 4 bases and J by 5 bases, 6 bases remained unmatched. Here the CDR3 DNA reads TGTGCCAGCAGTTCCCTGACTAGCGGGATTACCGGGGAGCTGTTTTTT. Translated, it gives CASSSLTSGITGELFF.

On this clone: The same CDR3 is also encoded by other DNA sequences in this sample. The chain carries TRBV11-2 and TRBJ1-1, with D perhaps matching TRBD1 (5 bases). With 1 base removed from V and 3 bases from J, the gap between germline ends came to 9 bases. Germline CDR1 reads SGHAT; CDR2 reads FQNNGV. This CDR3 is built from 14 residues. The DNA of the CDR3 is TGTGCCAGCAGCTTAGTCGGGGCAGACACTGAAGCTTTCTTT. Its translation: CASSLVGADTEAFF.